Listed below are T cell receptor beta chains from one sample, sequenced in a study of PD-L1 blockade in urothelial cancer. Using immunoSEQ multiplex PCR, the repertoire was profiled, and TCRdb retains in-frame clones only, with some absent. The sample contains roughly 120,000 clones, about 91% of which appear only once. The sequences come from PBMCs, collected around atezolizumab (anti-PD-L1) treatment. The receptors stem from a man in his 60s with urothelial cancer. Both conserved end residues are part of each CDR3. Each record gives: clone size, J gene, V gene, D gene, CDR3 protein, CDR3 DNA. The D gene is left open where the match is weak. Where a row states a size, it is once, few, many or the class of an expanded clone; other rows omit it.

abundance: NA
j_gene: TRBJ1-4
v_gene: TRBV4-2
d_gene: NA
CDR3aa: CASSQDQGGSREKLFF
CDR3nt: TGTGCCAGCAGCCAAGATCAAGGAGGGAGCAGAGAAAAACTGTTTTTT

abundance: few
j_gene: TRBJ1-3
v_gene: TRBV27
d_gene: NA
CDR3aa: CASSLNRAGNTIYF
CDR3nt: TGTGCCAGCAGTTTAAACAGGGCTGGAAACACCATATATTTT

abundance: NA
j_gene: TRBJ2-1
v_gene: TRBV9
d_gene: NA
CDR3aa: CASSVGGDSSYNEQFF
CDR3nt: TGTGCCAGCAGCGTAGGGGGGGACAGCTCCTACAATGAGCAGTTCTTC

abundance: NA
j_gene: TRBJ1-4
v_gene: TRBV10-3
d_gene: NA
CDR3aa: CAISDGGANEKLFF
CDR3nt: TGTGCCATCAGTGATGGGGGGGCTAATGAAAAACTGTTTTTT

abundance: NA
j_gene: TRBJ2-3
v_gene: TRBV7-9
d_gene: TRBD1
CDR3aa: CASSFRQGARTDTQYF
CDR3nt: TGTGCCAGCAGCTTCCGACAGGGGGCGAGGACAGATACGCAGTATTTT

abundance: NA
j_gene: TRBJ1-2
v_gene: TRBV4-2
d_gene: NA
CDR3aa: CASSPTGTTSRGYTF
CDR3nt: TGTGCCAGCAGCCCGACGGGGACAACGTCTAGAGGCTACACCTTC

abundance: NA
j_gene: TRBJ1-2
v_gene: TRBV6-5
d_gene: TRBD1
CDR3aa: CASSLGQGHGYTF
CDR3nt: TGTGCCAGCAGCCTCGGACAGGGTCATGGCTACACCTTC

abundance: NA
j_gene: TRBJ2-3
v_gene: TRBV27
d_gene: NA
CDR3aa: CASSLSGPRDTQYF
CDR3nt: TGTGCCAGCAGTCTCTCTGGGCCGAGAGATACGCAGTATTTT

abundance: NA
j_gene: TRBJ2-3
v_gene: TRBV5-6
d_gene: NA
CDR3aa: CASSSKNLADTQYF
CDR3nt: TGTGCCAGCAGCTCGAAGAACCTAGCAGATACGCAGTATTTT

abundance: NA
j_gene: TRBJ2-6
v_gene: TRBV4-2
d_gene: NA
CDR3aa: CASSQAGGANVLTF
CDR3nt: TGTGCCAGCAGCCAAGCCGGGGGGGCCAACGTCCTGACTTTC

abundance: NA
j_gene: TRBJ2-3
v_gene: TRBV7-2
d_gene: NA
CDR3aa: CASSLVLVADTQYF
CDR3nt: TGTGCCAGCAGCTTAGTACTTGTTGCAGATACGCAGTATTTT

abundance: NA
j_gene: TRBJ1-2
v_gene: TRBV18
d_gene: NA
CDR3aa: CASSPILGEYGYTF
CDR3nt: TGTGCCAGCTCACCAATCTTGGGCGAATATGGCTACACCTTC

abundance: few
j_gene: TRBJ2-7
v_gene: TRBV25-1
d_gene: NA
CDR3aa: CASSPLATLSYEQYF
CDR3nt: TGTGCCAGCAGTCCATTAGCAACCCTCTCCTACGAGCAGTACTTC

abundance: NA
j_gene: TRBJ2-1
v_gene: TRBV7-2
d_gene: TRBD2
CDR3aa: CASSLLLAGKLQFF
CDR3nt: TGTGCCAGCAGCTTATTACTAGCGGGTAAGCTCCAGTTCTTC

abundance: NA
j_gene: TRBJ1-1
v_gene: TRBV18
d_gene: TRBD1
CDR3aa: CASSEYTGTVNTEAFF
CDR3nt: TGTGCCAGCTCAGAATACACCGGGACAGTGAACACTGAAGCTTTCTTT

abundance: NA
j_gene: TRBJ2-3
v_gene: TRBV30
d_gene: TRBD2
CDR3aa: CAWSLTSGGLSTDTQYF
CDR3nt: TGTGCCTGGAGTTTGACTAGCGGGGGGCTAAGCACAGATACGCAGTATTTT

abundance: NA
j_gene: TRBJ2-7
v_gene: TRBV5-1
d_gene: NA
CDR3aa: CASSLIGGNYEQYF
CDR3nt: TGCGCCAGCAGCTTGATCGGAGGGAACTACGAGCAGTACTTC

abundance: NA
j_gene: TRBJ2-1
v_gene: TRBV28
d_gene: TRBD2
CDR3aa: CASSPASGRAGNEQFF
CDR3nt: TGTGCCAGCAGCCCAGCTAGCGGGAGAGCAGGAAATGAGCAGTTCTTC

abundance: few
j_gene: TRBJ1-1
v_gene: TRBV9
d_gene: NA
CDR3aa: CASSVATQNTEAFF
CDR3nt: TGTGCCAGCAGCGTAGCTACGCAGAACACTGAAGCTTTCTTT

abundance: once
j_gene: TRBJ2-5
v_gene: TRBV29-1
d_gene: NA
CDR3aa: CSVVLGARETQYF
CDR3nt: TGCAGCGTTGTTTTGGGGGCGAGAGAGACCCAGTACTTC

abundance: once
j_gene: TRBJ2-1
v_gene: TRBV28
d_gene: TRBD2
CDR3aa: CATGLGVGNEQFF
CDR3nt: TGTGCCACAGGACTAGGGGTCGGAAATGAGCAGTTCTTC

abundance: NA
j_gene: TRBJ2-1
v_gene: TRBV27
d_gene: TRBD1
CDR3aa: CASRRGQGAMYNEQFF
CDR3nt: TGTGCCAGCAGGAGAGGACAGGGGGCGATGTACAATGAGCAGTTCTTC

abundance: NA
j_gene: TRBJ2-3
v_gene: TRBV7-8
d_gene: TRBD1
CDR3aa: CASSQNRGPTDTQYF
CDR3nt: TGTGCCAGCAGCCAGAACAGGGGGCCGACAGATACGCAGTATTTT

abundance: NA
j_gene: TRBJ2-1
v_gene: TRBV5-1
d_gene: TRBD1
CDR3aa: CASSPGQVRDEQFF
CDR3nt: TGCGCCAGCAGCCCCGGACAGGTCAGGGATGAGCAGTTCTTC

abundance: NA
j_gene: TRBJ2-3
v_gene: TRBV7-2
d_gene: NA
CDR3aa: CASSLLSRTDTQYF
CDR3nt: TGTGCCAGCAGCTTACTTAGCCGCACAGATACGCAGTATTTT

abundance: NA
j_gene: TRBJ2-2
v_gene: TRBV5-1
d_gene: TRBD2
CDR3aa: CASSLLRGETGELFF
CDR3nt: TGCGCCAGCAGCTTGTTGCGGGGGGAAACCGGGGAGCTGTTTTTT

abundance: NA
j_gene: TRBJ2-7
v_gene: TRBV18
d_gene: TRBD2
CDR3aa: CASSRRTSGRASYEQYF
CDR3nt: TGTGCCAGCTCTCGAAGGACTAGCGGGAGGGCCTCCTACGAGCAGTACTTC

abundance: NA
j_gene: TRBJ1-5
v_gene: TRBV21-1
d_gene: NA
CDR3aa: CASSKVVSGLYSNQPQHF
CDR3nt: TGTGCCAGCAGCAAAGTGGTTTCGGGGTTATACAGCAATCAGCCCCAGCATTTT

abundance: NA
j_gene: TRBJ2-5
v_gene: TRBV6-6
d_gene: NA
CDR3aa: CASSYAGRRETQYF
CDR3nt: TGTGCCAGCAGTTATGCGGGTCGACGGGAGACCCAGTACTTC